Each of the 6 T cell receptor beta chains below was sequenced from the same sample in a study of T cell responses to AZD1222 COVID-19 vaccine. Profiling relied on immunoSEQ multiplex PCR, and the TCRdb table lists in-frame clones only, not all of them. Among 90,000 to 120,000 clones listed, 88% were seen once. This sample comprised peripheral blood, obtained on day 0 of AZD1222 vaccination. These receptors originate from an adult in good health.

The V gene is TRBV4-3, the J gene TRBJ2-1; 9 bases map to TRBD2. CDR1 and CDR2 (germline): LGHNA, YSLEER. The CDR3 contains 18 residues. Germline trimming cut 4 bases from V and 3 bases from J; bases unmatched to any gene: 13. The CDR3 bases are TGCGCCAGCAGCCTGCAGCCCCCCGGGACTAGCAGCTACAATGAGCAGTTCTTC. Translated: CASSLQPPGTSSYNEQFF.

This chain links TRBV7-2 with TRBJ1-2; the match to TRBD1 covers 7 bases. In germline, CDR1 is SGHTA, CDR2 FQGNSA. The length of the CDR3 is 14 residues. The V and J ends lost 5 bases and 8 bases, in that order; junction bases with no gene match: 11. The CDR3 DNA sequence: TGTGCCAGCAGCACTACGGGACAGCCCTCGGGCTACACCTTC. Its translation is CASSTTGQPSGYTF.

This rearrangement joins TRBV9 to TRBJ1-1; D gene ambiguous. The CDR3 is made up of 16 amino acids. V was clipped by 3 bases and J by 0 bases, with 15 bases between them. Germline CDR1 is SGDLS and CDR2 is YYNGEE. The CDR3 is CASSGARGLMNTEAFF. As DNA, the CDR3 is TGTGCCAGCAGCGGTGCCCGAGGACTGATGAACACTGAAGCTTTCTTT.

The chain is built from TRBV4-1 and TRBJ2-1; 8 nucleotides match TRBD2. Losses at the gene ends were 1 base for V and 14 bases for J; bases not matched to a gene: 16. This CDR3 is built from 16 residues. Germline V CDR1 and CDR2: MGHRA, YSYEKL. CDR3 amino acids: CASSQARLAGIPQEFF. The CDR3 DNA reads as TGCGCCAGCAGCCAAGCGCGCCTAGCGGGTATTCCTCAGGAGTTCTTC.

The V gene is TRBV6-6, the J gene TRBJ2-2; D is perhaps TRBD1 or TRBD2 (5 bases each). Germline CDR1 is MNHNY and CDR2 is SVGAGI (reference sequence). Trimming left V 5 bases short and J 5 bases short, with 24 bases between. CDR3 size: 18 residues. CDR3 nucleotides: TGTGCCAGCAGTCGACGGGGCAGGGCTAGCTCGGGGACCGGGGAGCTGTTTTTT. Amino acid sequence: CASSRRGRASSGTGELFF.

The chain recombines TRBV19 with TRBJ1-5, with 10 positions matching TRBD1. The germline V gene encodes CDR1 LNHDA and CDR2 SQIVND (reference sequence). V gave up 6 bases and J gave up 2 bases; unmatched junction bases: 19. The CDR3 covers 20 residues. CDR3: CASRGDTGQGRRRGNQPQHF. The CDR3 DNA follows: TGTGCCAGTAGGGGGGATACGGGACAGGGGAGAAGAAGGGGCAATCAGCCCCAGCATTTT.